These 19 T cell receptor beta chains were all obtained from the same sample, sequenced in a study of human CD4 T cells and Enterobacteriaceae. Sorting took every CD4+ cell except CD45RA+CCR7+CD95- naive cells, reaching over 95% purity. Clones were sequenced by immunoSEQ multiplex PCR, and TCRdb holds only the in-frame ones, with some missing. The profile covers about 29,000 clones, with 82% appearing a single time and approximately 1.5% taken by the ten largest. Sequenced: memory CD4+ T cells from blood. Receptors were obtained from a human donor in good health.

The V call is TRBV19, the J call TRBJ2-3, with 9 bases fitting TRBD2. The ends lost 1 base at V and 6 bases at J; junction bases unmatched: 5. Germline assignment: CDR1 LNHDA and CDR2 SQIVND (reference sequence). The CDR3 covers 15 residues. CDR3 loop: CASSIVSAGGDTQYF. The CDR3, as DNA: TGTGCCAGTAGTATAGTTAGCGCGGGGGGGGATACGCAGTATTTT.

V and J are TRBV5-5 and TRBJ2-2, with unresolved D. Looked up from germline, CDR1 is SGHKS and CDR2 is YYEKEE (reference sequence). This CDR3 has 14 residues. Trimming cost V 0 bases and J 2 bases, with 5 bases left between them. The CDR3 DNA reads TGTGCCAGCAGCTTGGTGGGCAACACCGGGGAGCTGTTTTTT. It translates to CASSLVGNTGELFF.

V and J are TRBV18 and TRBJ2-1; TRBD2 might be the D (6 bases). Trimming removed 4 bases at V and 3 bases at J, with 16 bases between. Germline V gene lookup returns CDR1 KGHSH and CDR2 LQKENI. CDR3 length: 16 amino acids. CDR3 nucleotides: TGTGCCAGCTCACTCGCCGGGACTCAAATCTACAATGAGCAGTTCTTC. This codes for CASSLAGTQIYNEQFF. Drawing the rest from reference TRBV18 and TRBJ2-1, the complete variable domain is NAGVMQNPRHLVRRRGQEARLRCSPMKGHSHVYWYRQLPEEGLKFMVYLQKENIIDESGMPKERFSAEFPKEGPSILRIQQVVRGDSAAYFCASSLAGTQIYNEQFFGPGTRLTVL.

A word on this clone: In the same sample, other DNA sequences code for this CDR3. CDR3 amino acids: CSVGRQANTEAFF. CDR3 sequence (DNA): TGCAGCGTTGGGAGACAGGCAAACACTGAAGCTTTCTTT. The rearrangement uses TRBV29-1 and TRBJ1-1, with D tentatively TRBD1 (6 bases). The CDR3 is 13 residues long. Per germline, CDR1 SQVTM and CDR2 ANQGSEA. V lost 4 bases and J 2 bases, leaving 11 bases between the germline ends.

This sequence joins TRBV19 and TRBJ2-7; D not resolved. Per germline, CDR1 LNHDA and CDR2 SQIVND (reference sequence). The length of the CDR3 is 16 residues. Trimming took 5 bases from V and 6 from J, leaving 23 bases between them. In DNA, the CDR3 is TGTGCCAGTAGTTCACTTATTGGGGTCACCGCGGTCGAGCAGTACTTC. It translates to CASSSLIGVTAVEQYF.

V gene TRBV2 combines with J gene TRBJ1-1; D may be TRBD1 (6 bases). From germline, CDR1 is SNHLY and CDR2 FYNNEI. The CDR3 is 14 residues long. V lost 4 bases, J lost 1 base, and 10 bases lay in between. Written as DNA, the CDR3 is TGTGCCAGCAGTGTATGGACAGCGAACACTGAAGCTTTCTTT. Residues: CASSVWTANTEAFF.

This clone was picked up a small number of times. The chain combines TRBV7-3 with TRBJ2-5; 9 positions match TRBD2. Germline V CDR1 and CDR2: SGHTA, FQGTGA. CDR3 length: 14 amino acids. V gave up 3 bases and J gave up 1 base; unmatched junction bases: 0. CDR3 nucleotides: TGTGCCAGCAGCTTGACTAGCGGCCAAGAGACCCAGTACTTC. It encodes CASSLTSGQETQYF.

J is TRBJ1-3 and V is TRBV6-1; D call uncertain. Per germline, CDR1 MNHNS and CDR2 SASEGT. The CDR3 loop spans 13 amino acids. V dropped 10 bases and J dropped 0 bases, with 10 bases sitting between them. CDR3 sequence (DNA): TGTGCCACTAGGATTAGCTCTGGAAACACCATATATTTT. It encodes CATRISSGNTIYF.

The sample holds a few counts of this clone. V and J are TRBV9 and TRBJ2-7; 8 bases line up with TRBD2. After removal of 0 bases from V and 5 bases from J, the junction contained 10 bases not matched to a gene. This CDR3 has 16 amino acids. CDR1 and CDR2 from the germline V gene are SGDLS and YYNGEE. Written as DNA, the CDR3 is TGTGCCAGCAGCGTAGATCCGGGAGGGCCCGTGAACGAGCAGTACTTC. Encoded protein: CASSVDPGGPVNEQYF.

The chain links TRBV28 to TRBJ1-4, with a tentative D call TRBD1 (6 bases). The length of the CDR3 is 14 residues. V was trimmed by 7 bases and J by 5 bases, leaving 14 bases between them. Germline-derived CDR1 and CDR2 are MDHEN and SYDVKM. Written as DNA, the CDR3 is TGTGCCAGCACCCCGGGGGGGCGGAATGAAAAACTGTTTTTT. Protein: CASTPGGRNEKLFF.

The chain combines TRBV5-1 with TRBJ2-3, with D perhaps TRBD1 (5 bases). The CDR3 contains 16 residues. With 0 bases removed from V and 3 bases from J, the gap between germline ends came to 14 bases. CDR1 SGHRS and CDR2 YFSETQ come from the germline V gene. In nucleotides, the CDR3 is TGCGCCAGCAGCTTGGACCGACAGCTGATAACAGATACGCAGTATTTT. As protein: CASSLDRQLITDTQYF.

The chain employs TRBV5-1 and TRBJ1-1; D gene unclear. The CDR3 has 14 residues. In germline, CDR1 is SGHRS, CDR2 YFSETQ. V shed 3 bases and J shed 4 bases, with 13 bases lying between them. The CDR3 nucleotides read TGCGCCAGCAGCTATACCCGACGGACCACTGAAGCTTTCTTT. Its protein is CASSYTRRTTEAFF.

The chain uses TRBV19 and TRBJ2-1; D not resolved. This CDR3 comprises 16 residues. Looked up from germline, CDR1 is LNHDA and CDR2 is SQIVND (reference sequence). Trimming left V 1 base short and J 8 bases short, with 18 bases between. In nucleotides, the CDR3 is TGTGCCAGTAGTATAGTTCGGGCAGGTGACGGCTATGAGCAGTTCTTC. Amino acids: CASSIVRAGDGYEQFF.

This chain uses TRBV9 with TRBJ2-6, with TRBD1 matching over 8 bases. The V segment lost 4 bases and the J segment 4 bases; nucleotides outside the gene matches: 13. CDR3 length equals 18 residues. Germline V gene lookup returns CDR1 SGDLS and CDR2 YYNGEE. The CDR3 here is CASSPQGTGGSGANVLTF. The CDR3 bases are TGTGCCAGCAGCCCCCAGGGGACAGGTGGGTCCGGGGCCAACGTCCTGACTTTC.

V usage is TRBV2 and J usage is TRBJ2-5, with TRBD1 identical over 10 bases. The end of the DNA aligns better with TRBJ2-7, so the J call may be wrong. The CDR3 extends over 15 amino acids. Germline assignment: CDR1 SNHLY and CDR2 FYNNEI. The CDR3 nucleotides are TGTGCCAGCAGTTTAGACAGGGGGCGGACCTACGAGCAGTACTTC. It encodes CASSLDRGRTYEQYF.

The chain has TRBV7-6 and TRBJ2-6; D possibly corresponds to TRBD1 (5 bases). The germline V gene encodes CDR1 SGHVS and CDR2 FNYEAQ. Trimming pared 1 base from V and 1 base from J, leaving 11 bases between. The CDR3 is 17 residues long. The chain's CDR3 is CASSLDPRASGANVLTF. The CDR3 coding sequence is TGTGCCAGCAGCTTAGACCCCAGGGCATCTGGGGCCAACGTCCTGACTTTC. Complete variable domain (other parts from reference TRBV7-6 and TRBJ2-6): GAGVSQSPRYKVTKRGQDVALRCDPISGHVSLYWYRQALGQGPEFLTYFNYEAQQDKSGLPNDRFSAERPEGSISTLTIQRTEQRDSAMYRCASSLDPRASGANVLTFGAGSRLTVL.

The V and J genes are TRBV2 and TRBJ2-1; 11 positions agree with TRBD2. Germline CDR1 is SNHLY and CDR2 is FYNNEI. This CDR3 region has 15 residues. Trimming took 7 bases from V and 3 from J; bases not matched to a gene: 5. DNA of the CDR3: TGTGCCAGCACGGCGACTAGCGGGGTCTACAATGAGCAGTTCTTC. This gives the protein CASTATSGVYNEQFF.

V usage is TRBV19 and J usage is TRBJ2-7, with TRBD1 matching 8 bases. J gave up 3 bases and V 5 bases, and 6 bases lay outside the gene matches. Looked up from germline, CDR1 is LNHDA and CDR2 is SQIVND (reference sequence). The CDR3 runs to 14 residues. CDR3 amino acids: CASSDQGQDYEQYF. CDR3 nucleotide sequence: TGTGCCAGTAGTGACCAGGGACAGGACTACGAGCAGTACTTC.

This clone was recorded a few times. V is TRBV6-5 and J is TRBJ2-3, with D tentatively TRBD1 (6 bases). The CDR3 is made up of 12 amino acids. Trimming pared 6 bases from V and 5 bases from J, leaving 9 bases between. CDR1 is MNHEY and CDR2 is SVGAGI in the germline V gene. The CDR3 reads CASSLRGDTQYF. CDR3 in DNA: TGTGCCAGCAGCCTCAGGGGAGATACGCAGTATTTT.